This T cell receptor beta chain is from a study of PD-1 blockade in classical Hodgkin lymphoma (dated by TCRdb to 2020 to 2022). For the study in its entirety: Nivolumab dosing was 3 mg/kg intravenously every 2 weeks, continuing until either disease progression or unacceptable toxicity. A peripheral blood immune signature of response to PD-1 blockade in classical Hodgkin lymphoma was defined using TCR beta sequencing and CyTOF.

Sample time point, as interpreted from the label and publication: cycle 1 day 1 (C1D1), immediately before nivolumab initiation. Every trial patient had relapsed after autologous stem cell transplantation, and cohorts A, B and C differed in prior brentuximab vedotin exposure. A Miltenyi CD4+ T cell isolation kit was used for magnetic negative selection to purify CD4+ T cells from thawed PBMCs. The trial cohort included fewer than 60 patients with relapsed/refractory classical Hodgkin lymphoma, and each patient had a best overall response of complete response, partial response or progressive disease. In the multi-cohort phase II CheckMate 205 trial, trial patients received single-agent nivolumab. Best overall response was determined by an independent review committee according to the 2007 International Working Group response criteria. Trial PBMCs were collected immediately before nivolumab initiation (C1D1) and during therapy at cycle 2 day 1 and cycle 4 day 1. After peripheral blood was drawn into 8 mL Vacutainer Cell Preparation Tubes, PBMCs were isolated by centrifugation and then cryopreserved. Purified CD4+ and CD8+ fractions were prepared only for cases with an additional available PBMC sample. On LS columns in a quadroMACS separator, the magnetically labelled cells were depleted, and the flow-through was collected as the purified fraction.

Broader findings and caveats from the paper: The study covered only a single clinical trial cohort, and the causes of the repertoire differences, possibly disease activity or prior therapy, were still not defined. Newly diagnosed patients were reported to have lower baseline TCR diversity than healthy donors, and relapsed/refractory patients were reported to have lower baseline TCR diversity still. Patients starting nivolumab less than 1 year after ASCT had lower diversity and were excluded from later analyses to avoid confounding by immune reconstitution. By C4D1, a significant rise was seen in CD4+ TCR diversity but not in CD8+ TCR diversity (p=0.0027 vs p=0.16), and the rise was most apparent among complete responders (p=0.02). Trial patients with a complete response had baseline diversity similar to that of newly diagnosed patients, while partial responders and progressors had significantly lower diversity.

Genomic DNA was isolated using the Qiagen DNeasy kit from unsorted PBMCs as well as from negatively selected CD4+ and CD8+ fractions. TCR beta CDR3 regions were subjected to amplification by immunoSEQ multiplex PCR with primers that anneal to V and J segments. A synthetic immune receptor repertoire was used to minimize amplification bias, and any remaining bias was removed computationally after sequencing. Concerning the study's data processing: Repertoire diversity was quantified as the Shannon entropy index using custom Python scripts. Unsorted, CD4+ and CD8+ repertoires were analyzed separately, except in combined analyses where CD4+ and CD8+ sequences were merged in silico. A clone was considered expanded if an increase in frequency of at least 2-fold after treatment relative to C1D1 was found, and a pseudocount of 0.5 was applied to clones undetected at baseline. Clones with 0 or 1 copy at C1D1 were defined as singleton clones, while clones with 2 or more copies were defined as non-singleton clones. By matching protein sequences in sorted samples from the same patient, clones expanded in unsorted samples were annotated as CD4+, CD8+ or unknown. Diversity changes from C1D1 to C4D1 were tested in paired samples using Wilcoxon tests. Drawn from immuneACCESS, this table holds only the in-frame rearrangements with V and J called that TCRdb kept. Clones are partly lost; checked studies trace under half to an unresolved V gene and leave the rest unexplained. For V, J and clone size, that table is used; D and trimming come from the DNA. A total of more than 7,500 clones appear in this sample, 60% to 80% of them only once. Of the sample, around 4% falls within the top ten clones.

Including cysteine and phenylalanine, the CDR3 has 16 amino acids. The kept DNA is CDR3 alone, 48 bases in frame from the first base. The germline V end is reduced by 1 base and the J end by 9 bases; junction bases left unmatched: 13. The germline V gene (reference sequence) sets CDR1 to SEHNR and CDR2 to FQNEAQ. Comments on this clone: What antigen it recognizes has not been identified. It has no much larger one-base neighbor in the sample; base qualities were not kept.

The sequence derives from a human donor with classical Hodgkin lymphoma. The source was CD4+ T cells from blood, collected at baseline. The chain joins TRBV7-9 to TRBJ2-7; 9 bases in the junction line up with TRBD2. This receptor carries the CDR3 CASSLGASGTGTVQYF. Here is the DNA: TGTGCCAGCAGCTTAGGGGCTAGCGGGACCGGGACGGTGCAGTACTTC.